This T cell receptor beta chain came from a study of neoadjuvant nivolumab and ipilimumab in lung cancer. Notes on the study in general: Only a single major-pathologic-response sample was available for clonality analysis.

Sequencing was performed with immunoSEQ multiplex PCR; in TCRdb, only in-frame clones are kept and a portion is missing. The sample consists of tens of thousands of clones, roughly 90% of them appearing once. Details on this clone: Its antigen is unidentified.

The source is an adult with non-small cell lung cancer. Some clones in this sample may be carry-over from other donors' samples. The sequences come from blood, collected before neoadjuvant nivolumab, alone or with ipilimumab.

CDR3: CASSVIGGSPNEQYF. The CDR3 nucleotides are TGTGCCAGCAGTGTGATCGGCGGGAGCCCCAACGAGCAGTACTTC. This chain connects TRBV6-1 to TRBJ2-7, with 7 bases fitting TRBD2. Germline V CDR1 and CDR2: MNHNS, SASEGT. V lost 4 bases, J lost 5 bases, and 11 bases stayed unmatched. CDR3 length: 15 residues.